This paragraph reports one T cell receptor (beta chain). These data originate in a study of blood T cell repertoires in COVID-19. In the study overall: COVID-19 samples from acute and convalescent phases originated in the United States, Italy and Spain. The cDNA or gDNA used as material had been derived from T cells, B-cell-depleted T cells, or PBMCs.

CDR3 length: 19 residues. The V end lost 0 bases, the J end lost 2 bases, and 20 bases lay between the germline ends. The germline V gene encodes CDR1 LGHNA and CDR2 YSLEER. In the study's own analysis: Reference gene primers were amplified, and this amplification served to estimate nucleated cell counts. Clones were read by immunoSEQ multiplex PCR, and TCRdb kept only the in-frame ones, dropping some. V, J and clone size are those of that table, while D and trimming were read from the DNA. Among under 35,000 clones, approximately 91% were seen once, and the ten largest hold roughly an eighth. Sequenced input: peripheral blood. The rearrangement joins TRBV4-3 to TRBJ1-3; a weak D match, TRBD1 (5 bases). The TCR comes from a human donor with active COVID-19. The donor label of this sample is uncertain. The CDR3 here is CASSQDVSLQGFPGNTIYF. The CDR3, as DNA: TGCGCCAGCAGCCAAGATGTTTCGTTGCAGGGTTTCCCTGGAAACACCATATATTTT.